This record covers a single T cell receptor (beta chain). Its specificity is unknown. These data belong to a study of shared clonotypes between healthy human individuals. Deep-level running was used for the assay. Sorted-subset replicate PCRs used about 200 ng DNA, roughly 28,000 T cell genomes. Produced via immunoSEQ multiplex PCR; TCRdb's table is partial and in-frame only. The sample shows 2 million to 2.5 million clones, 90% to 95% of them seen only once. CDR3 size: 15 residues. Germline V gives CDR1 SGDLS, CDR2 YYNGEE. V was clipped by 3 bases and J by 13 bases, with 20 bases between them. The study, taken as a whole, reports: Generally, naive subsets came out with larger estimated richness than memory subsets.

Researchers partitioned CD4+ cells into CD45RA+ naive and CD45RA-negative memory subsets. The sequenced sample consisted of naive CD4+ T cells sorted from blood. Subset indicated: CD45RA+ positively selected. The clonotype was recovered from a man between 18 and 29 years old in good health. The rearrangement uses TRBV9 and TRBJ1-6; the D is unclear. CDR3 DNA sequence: TGTGCCAGCAGCGAGGGAGGCAGTTCGTTACGGCCCCTCCACTTT. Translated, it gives CASSEGGSSLRPLHF.